The 2 T cell receptor beta chains listed next were all sequenced from one sample in a study of technical replicates of blood from a handful of donors. Generated by immunoSEQ multiplex PCR, the TCRdb table keeps only in-frame clones and is missing some. This sample carries tens of thousands of clones, more than 75% of them seen once, and the ten largest clones take roughly 5.3%. Sequenced input: PBMCs. Every receptor here comes from a human donor in good health. Some clones in this sample may be carry-over from other donors' samples.

The gene calls are TRBV7-2 and TRBJ1-4; D not certain. V was cut by 2 bases and J by 10 bases, with 8 bases left in between. The CDR3 spans 12 residues. CDR1 is SGHTA and CDR2 is FQGNSA in the germline V gene. CDR3 bases: TGTGCCAGCAGCTTAATCCCGGGAAAACTGTTTTTT. It is translated as CASSLIPGKLFF. The variable domain in full, completed from reference TRBV7-2 and TRBJ1-4, reads GAGVSQSPSNKVTEKGKDVELRCDPISGHTALYWYRQSLGQGLEFLIYFQGNSAPDKSGLPSDRFSAERTGGSVSTLTIQRTQQEDSAVYLCASSLIPGKLFFGSGTQLSVL.

The rearrangement uses TRBV27 and TRBJ2-1; TRBD2 agrees at 13 bases. Trimming cost V 4 bases and J 9 bases; bases outside gene matches: 6. Germline CDR1 MNHEY, CDR2 SMNVEV (reference sequence). CDR3 size: 15 residues. The CDR3 DNA reads as TGTGCCAGCAGTTATGCGACTAGCGGGGGGAGTGAGCAGTTCTTC. It is translated as CASSYATSGGSEQFF.